In its sample, the clone carrying this T cell receptor beta chain was seen many times. Its antigen is currently unknown. The CDR3 has 13 amino acids. Germline CDR1 and CDR2: MNHEY and SVGAGI. The ends lost 10 bases at V and 4 bases at J; junction bases unmatched: 7. Each TCR beta cDNA library carried unique molecular identifiers. Input of roughly 0.85 to 11 million T cells yielded a few hundred thousand cDNA molecules. TCRdb redid the calling of the PCR reads with MiXCR, one entry per CDR3 protein. The table lists fewer than 550,000 distinct CDR3 sequences, around 34% of them singletons, with 4.5% to 7.5% in the top ten. This sample is drawn from a study of post-analysis software for immune sequencing data. Study-wide results and limits: Among four or five TRBV segments more frequent in patients than controls were TRBV5-6, TRBV5-1 and TRBV20-1. Compared with controls, patients showed significantly lower normalized Chao1 diversity.

The TCR comes from a girl aged 2-17 years with multiple sclerosis. Material: blood. V is TRBV6-5 and J is TRBJ2-7; 10 bases align to TRBD1. The CDR3 reads CATSRTGGYEQYF. CDR3 DNA sequence: TGTGCCACCTCAAGGACAGGGGGTTACGAGCAGTACTTC.